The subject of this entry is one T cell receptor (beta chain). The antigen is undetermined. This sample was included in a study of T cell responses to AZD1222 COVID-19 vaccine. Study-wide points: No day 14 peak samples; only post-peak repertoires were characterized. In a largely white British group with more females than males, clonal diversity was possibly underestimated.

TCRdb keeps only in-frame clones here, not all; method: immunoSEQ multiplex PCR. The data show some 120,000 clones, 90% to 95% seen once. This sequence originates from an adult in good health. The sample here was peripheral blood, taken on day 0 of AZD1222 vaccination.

In nucleotides, the CDR3 is TGCAGTGCTAGTCCTCCGAGCGGTAGCAGAGTCACAGATACGCAGTATTTT. Protein sequence: CSASPPSGSRVTDTQYF. The gene calls are TRBV20-1 and TRBJ2-3; D is possibly TRBD2 (5 bases). The V gene lost 3 bases and the J gene lost 2 bases, with 21 bases spanning the gap. Germline CDR1 and CDR2: DFQATT and SNEGSKA (reference sequence). The CDR3 length is 17 residues.